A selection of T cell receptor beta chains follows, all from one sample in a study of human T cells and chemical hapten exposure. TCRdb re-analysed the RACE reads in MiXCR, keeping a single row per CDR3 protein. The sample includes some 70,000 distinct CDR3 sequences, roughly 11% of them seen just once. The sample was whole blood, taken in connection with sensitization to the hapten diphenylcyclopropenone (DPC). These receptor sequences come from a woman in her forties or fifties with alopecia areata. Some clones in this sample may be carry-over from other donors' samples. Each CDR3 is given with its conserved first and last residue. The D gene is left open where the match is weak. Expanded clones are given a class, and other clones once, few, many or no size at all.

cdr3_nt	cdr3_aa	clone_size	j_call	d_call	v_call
TGTGCCAGCAGCCATGGCGGGGGGGGCACAGATACGCAGTATTTT	CASSHGGGGTDTQYF	NA	TRBJ2-3	TRBD2	TRBV4-2
TGCAGCGTTGTGCCGGCTACGGGAAACACCATATATTTT	CSVVPATGNTIYF	few	TRBJ1-3	NA	TRBV29-1
TGCGCCAGCAGCTTGACAAGACAGGGTCGGATGAACACTGAAGCTTTCTTT	CASSLTRQGRMNTEAFF	NA	TRBJ1-1	TRBD1	TRBV5-1
TGTGCCAGCAGACCCAACCGGCGGGTGACTAGCGGAAACTTC	CASRPNRRVTSGNF	many	TRBJ2-7	TRBD2	TRBV28
TGTGCCAGCAGCCTGGCCCCCGGGACTAGCGGGCCCCAGTACTTC	CASSLAPGTSGPQYF	few	TRBJ2-5	TRBD2	TRBV5-4
TGTGCCAGCAGCCCTAATGACAGGGCGAGGCTTCGAGGATCACCCCTCCACTTT	CASSPNDRARLRGSPLHF	NA	TRBJ1-6	TRBD1	TRBV6-5
TGCGCCAGCAGCCAAGGAAACACCATATATTTT	CASSQGNTIYF	few	TRBJ1-3	NA	TRBV10-2
TGTGCCAGCAGCCTCGCCGCTAGCGGGAGGGCCTATGAGCAGTTCTTC	CASSLAASGRAYEQFF	many	TRBJ2-1	TRBD2	TRBV7-8
TGTGCCAGCAGGTCTAGCGGGGCCAACCCAAACACCGGGGAGCTGTTTTTT	CASRSSGANPNTGELFF	many	TRBJ2-2	TRBD2	TRBV28
TGTGCCAGCAGTTCCTTGTCCAGTAATTCACCCCTCCACTTT	CASSSLSSNSPLHF	NA	TRBJ1-6	NA	TRBV6-2/TRBV6-3
TGTGCCAGCTCACAGGAGCTAGCGGGAGGGCCAGATACGCAGTATTTT	CASSQELAGGPDTQYF	NA	TRBJ2-3	TRBD2	TRBV18
TGCAGTGCTAGAGATCTCAGGGGTAAGACTGAAGCTTTCTTT	CSARDLRGKTEAFF	NA	TRBJ1-1	NA	TRBV20-1
TGTGCCACCAAAGACAGGGGGCTGGATGAGCAGTTCTTC	CATKDRGLDEQFF	many	TRBJ2-1	TRBD1	TRBV6-1
TGTGCCAGCAGCCAGGTCTCTCGCGCTACCGGGGAGCTGTTTTTT	CASSQVSRATGELFF	many	TRBJ2-2	NA	TRBV14
TGCGCCAGCAGCCTCCCAGTTGGACGGGCTTTAAGGAACACTGAAGCTTTCTTT	CASSLPVGRALRNTEAFF	few	TRBJ1-1	NA	TRBV4-1
TGTGCCAGCAGCCAAGAAGGGACAGGGGGCGAGATGGATTCACCCCTCCACTTT	CASSQEGTGGEMDSPLHF	NA	TRBJ1-6	TRBD1	TRBV3-1
TGTGCCACAAAAGGGGGACTAGCGGGAGGTTGGACCGGGGAGCTGTTTTTT	CATKGGLAGGWTGELFF	NA	TRBJ2-2	TRBD2	TRBV2
TGTGCCAGCAGTGCGGACAGAGTGGCAACTAATGAAAAACTGTTTTTT	CASSADRVATNEKLFF	many	TRBJ1-4	NA	TRBV27
TGTGCCAGCAGCTTTTCCGGGGCCTACAATGAGCAGTTCTTC	CASSFSGAYNEQFF	NA	TRBJ2-1	NA	TRBV7-9
TGTGCCAGCAGCCGACTAGCGGGGAACACCGGGGAGCTGTTTTTT	CASSRLAGNTGELFF	many	TRBJ2-2	TRBD2	TRBV7-2
TGTGCCAGCAGTCGAGATACAGGGGTACGCTCCTACGAGCAGTACTTC	CASSRDTGVRSYEQYF	NA	TRBJ2-7	TRBD1	TRBV6-5
TGTGCCAGCAGCGGACCCAGGGGCGAGCAGTACTTC	CASSGPRGEQYF	NA	TRBJ2-7	NA	TRBV25-1
TGTGCCTGGAGTCTAACGGGACTCAAAGGCGATACGCAGTATTTT	CAWSLTGLKGDTQYF	few	TRBJ2-3	NA	TRBV30
TGTGCCAGCAGCTCCTATGGGGAGTCTGGGGCCAACGTCCTGACTTTC	CASSSYGESGANVLTF	many	TRBJ2-6	NA	TRBV7-3
TGTGCCAGCAGCCCCCGATCGACAGACTACGAGCAGTACTTC	CASSPRSTDYEQYF	NA	TRBJ2-7	NA	TRBV7-9
TGTGCCAGCAGTCTAGCAGGGGGGGATAGCTCCTACAATGAGCAGTTCTTC	CASSLAGGDSSYNEQFF	NA	TRBJ2-1	NA	TRBV11-3
TGTGCCAGCAGCCTGACTAGCGGGGGGGCTATCACAGATACGCAGTATTTT	CASSLTSGGAITDTQYF	few	TRBJ2-3	TRBD2	TRBV7-2
TGTGCCAGCAGTTTATTCGACGGTAGCAATCAGCCCCAGCATTTT	CASSLFDGSNQPQHF	many	TRBJ1-5	NA	TRBV6-5
TGTGCCAGCAGTTTTCCGGGGACAGGGGGTCGTATGGACTACAATGAGCAGTTCTTC	CASSFPGTGGRMDYNEQFF	many	TRBJ2-1	TRBD1	TRBV27
TGTGCCAGCAGCGTACGTGGGTTGGTCCCGCAGTACTTC	CASSVRGLVPQYF	NA	TRBJ2-7	NA	TRBV7-8
TGCAGCGCTGGAGAAGCCCCCTATGGCTACACCTTC	CSAGEAPYGYTF	many	TRBJ1-2	NA	TRBV29-1
TGTGCCAGCAGATCACCAGGCGGAAACACCATATATTTT	CASRSPGGNTIYF	many	TRBJ1-3	NA	TRBV6-2/TRBV6-3
TGTGCCAGCAGCTTAGTCTTAGTAGTCGGCTCCTACGAGCAGTACTTC	CASSLVLVVGSYEQYF	many	TRBJ2-7	NA	TRBV7-2
TGTGCCTCAACAGGGGGTACGCAGTATTTT	CASTGGTQYF	NA	TRBJ2-3	TRBD1	TRBV28
TGTGCCAGCAGTTACTCAGGGACTAGCGGAGGGGATACGCAGTATTTT	CASSYSGTSGGDTQYF	few	TRBJ2-3	TRBD2	TRBV6-6
TGCGCCAGCAGCCCACGGGACCCCTACGAGCAGTACTTC	CASSPRDPYEQYF	few	TRBJ2-7	NA	TRBV5-1